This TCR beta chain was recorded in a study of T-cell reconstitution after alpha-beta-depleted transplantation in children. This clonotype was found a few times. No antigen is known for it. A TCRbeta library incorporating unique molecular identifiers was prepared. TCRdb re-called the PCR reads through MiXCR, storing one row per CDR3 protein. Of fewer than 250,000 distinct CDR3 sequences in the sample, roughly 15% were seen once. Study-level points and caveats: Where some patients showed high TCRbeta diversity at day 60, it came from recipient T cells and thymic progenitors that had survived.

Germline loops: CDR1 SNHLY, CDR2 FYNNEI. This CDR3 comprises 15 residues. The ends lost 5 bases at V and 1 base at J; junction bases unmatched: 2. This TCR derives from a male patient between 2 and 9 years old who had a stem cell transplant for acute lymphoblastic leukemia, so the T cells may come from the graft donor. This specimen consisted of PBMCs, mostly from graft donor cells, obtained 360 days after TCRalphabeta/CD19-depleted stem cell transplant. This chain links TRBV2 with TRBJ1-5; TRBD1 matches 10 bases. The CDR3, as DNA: TGTGCCAGCAGTTGGGACAGGGGCAGCAATCAGCCCCAGCATTTT. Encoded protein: CASSWDRGSNQPQHF.